This entry describes one T cell receptor (beta chain). Sequenced by immunoSEQ multiplex PCR; TCRdb stores in-frame clones only, minus some. The table records 100,000 or so clones, approximately 91% of them present only once. Trimming pared 3 bases from V and 7 bases from J, leaving 19 bases between. The CDR3 is 15 amino acids. CDR1 SGHRS and CDR2 YFSETQ come from the germline V gene. This sample was included in a study of blood T cell repertoires in COVID-19. V is TRBV5-1 and J is TRBJ1-2, with TRBD1 as a possible D gene (6 bases). The sequence was obtained from a man aged 50 to 60 with acute or convalescent COVID-19. What was sequenced was peripheral blood. The CDR3: CASSSSISGAVGYTF. The CDR3 region has the DNA TGCGCCAGCAGCTCATCCATTTCAGGGGCGGTTGGCTACACCTTC.